The 20 T cell receptor beta chains reported below all come from one sample, sequenced in a study of blood T cell repertoires in COVID-19. The data were produced by immunoSEQ multiplex PCR, yet TCRdb's version contains in-frame clones alone and is incomplete. The sample yields 180,000 or so clones, just under 90% seen once. The sample comprised peripheral blood. The receptor set was obtained from a man between 18 and 29 years old with active or convalescent COVID-19.

This clone has at least ten counts. The chain is built from TRBV5-4 and TRBJ2-7; D might be TRBD1 (5 bases). Germline V gives CDR1 SGHNT, CDR2 YYREEE (reference sequence). There are 13 residues in the CDR3. V lost 2 bases, J lost 1 base, and 7 bases lay in between. The DNA for the CDR3 is TGTGCCAGCAGCTTTGACAGTTCCTACGAGCAGTACGTC. Protein sequence: CASSFDSSYEQYV.

The CDR3 DNA follows: TGTGCCAGCAGTTTATTTGGGGGCGAAGGCACAGATACGCAGTATTTT. It encodes CASSLFGGEGTDTQYF. The rearrangement uses TRBV27 and TRBJ2-3; D is possibly TRBD1 (6 bases). The CDR3 runs 16 residues. Germline V lookup: CDR1 MNHEY, CDR2 SMNVEV (reference sequence). Trimming shortened V by 1 base and J by 1 base, and 12 bases separated the two germline ends.

CDR3: CASSIRGSWEKLFF. In DNA, the CDR3 is TGTGCCAGCAGCATCAGGGGGTCTTGGGAAAAACTGTTTTTT. The rearrangement uses TRBV7-2 and TRBJ1-4, with TRBD1 matching 7 bases. This CDR3 region has 14 residues. The junction had 8 bases not matched to a gene; V was cut back by 5 bases and J by 8 bases. Germline assignment: CDR1 SGHTA and CDR2 FQGNSA. Full variable domain (rest looked up from reference TRBV7-2 and TRBJ1-4): GAGVSQSPSNKVTEKGKDVELRCDPISGHTALYWYRQSLGQGLEFLIYFQGNSAPDKSGLPSDRFSAERTGGSVSTLTIQRTQQEDSAVYLCASSIRGSWEKLFFGSGTQLSVL.

The rearrangement joins TRBV7-2 to TRBJ2-2; a weak D match, TRBD1 (6 bases). V was pared by 4 bases and J by 3 bases, with 9 bases between. Germline CDR1 SGHTA, CDR2 FQGNSA. The CDR3 length is 14 residues. In DNA form, the CDR3 reads TGTGCCAGCAGCTCCCGGACAGACACCGGGGAGCTGTTTTTT. Amino acids: CASSSRTDTGELFF.

This rearrangement joins TRBV4-3 to TRBJ2-3; D perhaps matches TRBD2 (6 bases). Germline-derived CDR1 and CDR2 are LGHNA and YSLEER. V lost 1 base and J 0 bases, leaving 26 bases between the germline ends. The CDR3 has 21 amino acids. CDR3 loop: CASSQGLLRGSGRTSTDTQYF. The DNA of the CDR3 is TGCGCCAGCAGCCAAGGACTCCTTCGGGGGAGCGGACGGACTAGCACAGATACGCAGTATTTT.

This clone appeared a single time. The chain combines TRBV29-1 with TRBJ2-7, with D possibly TRBD1 on 5 matching bases. V lost 5 bases to trimming and J lost 1 base, with 12 bases between them. Germline V gene sequence: CDR1 SQVTM, CDR2 ANQGSEA. The CDR3 covers 13 residues. The CDR3 sequence is CSVSTKGSYEQYF. DNA for the CDR3: TGCAGCGTTTCAACTAAGGGGTCCTACGAGCAGTACTTC.

This clone was observed a handful of times. The chain carries TRBV5-1 and TRBJ2-2, with D possibly TRBD1 on 5 matching bases. Trimming removed 0 bases from V and 0 bases from J, with 9 bases in between. CDR3 size: 16 residues. Per the germline V gene, CDR1 is SGHRS and CDR2 is YFSETQ. The CDR3 here is CASSLDRGTNTGELFF. Here the CDR3 DNA reads TGCGCCAGCAGCTTGGATAGGGGAACGAACACCGGGGAGCTGTTTTTT. Based on the CDR3 plus reference TRBV5-1 and TRBJ2-2, the full variable domain is KAGVTQTPRYLIKTRGQQVTLSCSPISGHRSVSWYQQTPGQGLQFLFEYFSETQRNKGNFPGRFSGRQFSNSRSEMNVSTLELGDSALYLCASSLDRGTNTGELFFGEGSRLTVL.

Many counts were recorded for this clone. The J gene is TRBJ2-7, the V gene TRBV5-8; 9 nucleotides align to TRBD1. The V segment lost 4 bases and the J segment 3 bases; nucleotides outside the gene matches: 8. From germline, CDR1 is SGHTS and CDR2 YDEGEE. The CDR3 runs 15 residues. CDR3 bases: TGTGCCAGCAGCCCGGACAGGGGTTCCATCTACGAGCAGTACTTC. Protein product: CASSPDRGSIYEQYF.

The chain carries TRBV19 and TRBJ2-7; D is uncertain. This CDR3 has 13 residues. The germline V gene encodes CDR1 LNHDA and CDR2 SQIVND (reference sequence). Trimming cost V 5 bases and J 1 base, with 9 bases left between them. CDR3 region: CASSPRPSYEQYF. CDR3 sequence (DNA): TGTGCCAGTAGTCCCAGGCCGTCCTACGAGCAGTACTTC.

The chain is built from TRBV14 and TRBJ1-1; D is possibly TRBD1 (5 bases). The germline gives CDR1 SGHDN, CDR2 FVKESK. The V gene lost 0 bases and the J gene lost 0 bases, with 11 bases spanning the gap. The CDR3 covers 16 residues. This chain's CDR3 is CASSQDQGTMNTEAFF. The CDR3 DNA reads TGTGCCAGCAGCCAAGATCAGGGCACGATGAACACTGAAGCTTTCTTT.

Here the CDR3 DNA reads TGTGCCAGCAGTTATAACTACGAGCAGTACTTC. Amino acid sequence: CASSYNYEQYF. The V call is TRBV6-5, the J call TRBJ2-7; no reliable D call. The CDR3 loop spans 11 amino acids. The germline V gene encodes CDR1 MNHEY and CDR2 SVGAGI. Trimming pared 3 bases from V and 3 bases from J, leaving 3 bases between.

The chain recombines TRBV6-4 with TRBJ2-3; TRBD2 matches 8 bases. Germline CDR1 and CDR2: MRHNA and SNTAGT. The CDR3 extends over 16 amino acids. With V trimmed by 4 bases and J by 1 base, 7 bases remained unmatched. The CDR3 is CASSAQAGAGTDTQYF. The CDR3 bases are TGTGCCAGCAGTGCCCAAGCGGGGGCGGGCACAGATACGCAGTATTTT.

The genes are TRBV11-3 and TRBJ2-5; 9 positions agree with TRBD1. In germline, CDR1 is SGHNT, CDR2 YENEEA. The CDR3 is 15 amino acids. J lost 1 base, V lost 4 bases, and 4 bases had no gene match. The CDR3 DNA follows: TGTGCCAGCAGCTCCACAGGGGGCTCCCAAGAGACCCAGTACTTC. This encodes CASSSTGGSQETQYF.

The rearrangement links TRBV6-5 to TRBJ2-5; D perhaps matches TRBD1 (6 bases). V dropped 7 bases and J dropped 5 bases, with 20 bases sitting between them. Germline V gives CDR1 MNHEY, CDR2 SVGAGI. The CDR3 is 15 residues long. The CDR3 DNA is TGTGCCAGCAAGAGACAGGTCGGATTCCAGGAGACCCAGTACTTC. It codes for CASKRQVGFQETQYF.

The genes are TRBV27 and TRBJ2-1, with 11 bases identical to TRBD2. CDR1 is MNHEY, CDR2 SMNVEV, per germline (reference sequence). Trimming took 3 bases from V and 2 from J; bases not matched to a gene: 6. The CDR3 runs 17 residues. The CDR3 DNA reads TGTGCCAGCAGTTTCCTATTACTAGCGGGGGCCTACAATGAGCAGTTCTTC. Residues: CASSFLLLAGAYNEQFF.

The chain combines TRBV9 with TRBJ2-3; 11 bases line up with TRBD2. Germline CDR1 is SGDLS and CDR2 is YYNGEE. The V segment lost 4 bases and the J segment 3 bases; nucleotides outside the gene matches: 1. The CDR3 is made up of 14 amino acids. CDR3 residues: CASSWTSGTDTQYF. As DNA, the CDR3 is TGTGCCAGCAGCTGGACTAGCGGGACAGATACGCAGTATTTT.

The chain combines TRBV28 with TRBJ1-5; 9 positions agree with TRBD1. Germline V gene lookup returns CDR1 MDHEN and CDR2 SYDVKM. The ends lost 10 bases at V and 6 bases at J; junction bases unmatched: 16. The CDR3 consists of 16 residues. For the CDR3, the DNA is TGTGCCAATGGCGCCCGGACAGGGGTTTGGGCTCAGCCCCAGCATTTT. It translates to CANGARTGVWAQPQHF.

This clone was seen only a few times. The V call is TRBV6-5, the J call TRBJ1-1; the D gene is possibly TRBD1 (5 bases). V was clipped by 5 bases and J by 4 bases, with 11 bases between them. Germline lookup yields CDR1 MNHEY and CDR2 SVGAGI. The CDR3 sequence is 13 residues long. The CDR3 DNA is TGTGCCAGCAGTACCCATGACAGCACTGAAGCTTTCTTT. It codes for CASSTHDSTEAFF.

The chain is built from TRBV5-4 and TRBJ1-6; a weak D match, TRBD1 (6 bases). Germline CDR1 is SGHNT and CDR2 is YYREEE (reference sequence). The CDR3 runs to 13 residues. The V end lost 0 bases, the J end lost 14 bases, and 12 bases lay between the germline ends. The CDR3 region is CASSLAGGTTLHF. The CDR3 DNA sequence: TGTGCCAGCAGCTTGGCGGGTGGGACAACCCTCCACTTT.

CDR3 in amino acids: CASSQNTGELFF. Written as DNA, the CDR3 is TGTGCCAGCAGCCAGAACACCGGGGAGCTGTTTTTT. The gene calls are TRBV6-5 and TRBJ2-2; D uncertain. The CDR3 length is 12 residues. V was pared by 6 bases and J by 1 base, with 3 bases between. In germline, CDR1 is MNHEY, CDR2 SVGAGI.